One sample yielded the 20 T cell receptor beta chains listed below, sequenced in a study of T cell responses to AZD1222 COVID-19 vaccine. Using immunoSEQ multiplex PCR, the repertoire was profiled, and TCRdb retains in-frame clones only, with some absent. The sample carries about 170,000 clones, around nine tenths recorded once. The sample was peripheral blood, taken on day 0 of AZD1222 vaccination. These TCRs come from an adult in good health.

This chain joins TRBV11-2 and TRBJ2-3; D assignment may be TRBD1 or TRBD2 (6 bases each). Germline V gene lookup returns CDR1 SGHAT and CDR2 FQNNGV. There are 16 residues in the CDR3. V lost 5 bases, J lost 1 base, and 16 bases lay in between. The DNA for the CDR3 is TGTGCCAGCAGCAGAGAGGGGGGCGTCCGCACAGATACGCAGTATTTT. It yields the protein CASSREGGVRTDTQYF.

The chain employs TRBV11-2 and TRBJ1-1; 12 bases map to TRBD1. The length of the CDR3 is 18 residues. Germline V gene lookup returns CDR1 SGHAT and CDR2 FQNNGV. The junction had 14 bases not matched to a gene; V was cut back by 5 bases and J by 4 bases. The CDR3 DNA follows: TGTGCCAGCAGCACATTACCGGGACAGGGGGCGCCGGTCACTGAAGCTTTCTTT. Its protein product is CASSTLPGQGAPVTEAFF.

As DNA, the CDR3 is TGTGCCAGCAGCTCATCGTCTGGAAACACCATATATTTT. This gives the protein CASSSSSGNTIYF. This chain connects TRBV11-2 to TRBJ1-3, with D unresolved. With 4 bases removed from V and 1 base from J, the gap between germline ends came to 5 bases. The V gene's germline CDR1 is SGHAT and CDR2 FQNNGV. The CDR3 runs to 13 residues.

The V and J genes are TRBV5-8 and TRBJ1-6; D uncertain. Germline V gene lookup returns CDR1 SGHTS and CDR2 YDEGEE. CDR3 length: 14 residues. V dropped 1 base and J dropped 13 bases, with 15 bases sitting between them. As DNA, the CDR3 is TGTGCCAGCAGCTTGAGCATCGGGAGCGGGCCCCTCCACTTT. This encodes CASSLSIGSGPLHF.

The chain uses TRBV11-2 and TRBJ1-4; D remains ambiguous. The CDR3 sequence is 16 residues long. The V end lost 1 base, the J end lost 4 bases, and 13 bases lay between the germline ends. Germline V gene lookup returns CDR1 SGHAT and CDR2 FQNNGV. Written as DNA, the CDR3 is TGTGCCAGCAGCTTAGGTAGACCGGTGGGTAATGAAAAACTGTTTTTT. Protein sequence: CASSLGRPVGNEKLFF.

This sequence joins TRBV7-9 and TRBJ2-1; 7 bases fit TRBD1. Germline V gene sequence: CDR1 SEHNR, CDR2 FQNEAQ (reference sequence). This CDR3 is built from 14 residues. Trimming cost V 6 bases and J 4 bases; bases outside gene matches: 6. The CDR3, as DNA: TGTGCCAGCAGATCAGACAGGGAGTACAATGAGCAGTTCTTC. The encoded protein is CASRSDREYNEQFF.

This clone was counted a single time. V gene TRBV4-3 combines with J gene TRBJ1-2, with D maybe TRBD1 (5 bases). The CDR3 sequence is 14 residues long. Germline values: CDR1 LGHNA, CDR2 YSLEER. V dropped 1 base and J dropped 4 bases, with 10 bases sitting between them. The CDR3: CASSQVGGGYGYTF. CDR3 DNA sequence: TGCGCCAGCAGCCAAGTTGGCGGGGGCTATGGCTACACCTTC.

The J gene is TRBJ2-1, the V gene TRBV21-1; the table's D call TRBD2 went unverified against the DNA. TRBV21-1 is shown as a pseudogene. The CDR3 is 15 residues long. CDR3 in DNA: TGTGCCAGCAGCAATTGCGGGAGGTTGTACAATGAGCAGTTCTTC. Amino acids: CASSNCGRLYNEQFF.

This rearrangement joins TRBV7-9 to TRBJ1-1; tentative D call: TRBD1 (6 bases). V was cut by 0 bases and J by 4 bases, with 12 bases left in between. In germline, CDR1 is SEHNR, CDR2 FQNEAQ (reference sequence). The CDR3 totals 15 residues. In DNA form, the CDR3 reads TGTGCCAGCAGCTTAGCGCAGGGGAGGAGCACTGAAGCTTTCTTT. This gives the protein CASSLAQGRSTEAFF.

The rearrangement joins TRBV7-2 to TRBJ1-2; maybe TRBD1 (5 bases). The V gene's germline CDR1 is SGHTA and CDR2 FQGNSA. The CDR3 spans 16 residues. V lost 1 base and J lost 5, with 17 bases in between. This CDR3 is CASSLERQPKGYGYTF. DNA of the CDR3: TGTGCCAGCAGCTTAGAAAGACAGCCGAAAGGGTATGGCTACACCTTC. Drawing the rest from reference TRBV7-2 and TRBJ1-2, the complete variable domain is GAGVSQSPSNKVTEKGKDVELRCDPISGHTALYWYRQSLGQGLEFLIYFQGNSAPDKSGLPSDRFSAERTGGSVSTLTIQRTQQEDSAVYLCASSLERQPKGYGYTFGSGTRLTVV.

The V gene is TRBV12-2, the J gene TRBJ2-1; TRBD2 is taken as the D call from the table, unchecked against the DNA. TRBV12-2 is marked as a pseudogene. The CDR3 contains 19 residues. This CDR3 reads CASRLAGSDAVAGNNEQFF. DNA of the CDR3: TGTGCAAGTCGCTTAGCCGGGTCCGACGCGGTAGCGGGAAACAATGAGCAGTTCTTC.

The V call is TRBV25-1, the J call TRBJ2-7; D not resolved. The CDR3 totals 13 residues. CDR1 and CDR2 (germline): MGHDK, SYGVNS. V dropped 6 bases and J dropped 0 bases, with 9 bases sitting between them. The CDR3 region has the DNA TGTGCCAGCAGAGCCGGTGCCTCCTACGAGCAGTACTTC. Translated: CASRAGASYEQYF.

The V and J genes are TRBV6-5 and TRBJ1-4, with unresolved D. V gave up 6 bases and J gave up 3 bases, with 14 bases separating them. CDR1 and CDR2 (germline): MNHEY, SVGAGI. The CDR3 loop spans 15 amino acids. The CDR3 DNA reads TGTGCCAGCAGATCCGTCGGGAGAGCTAATGAAAAACTGTTTTTT. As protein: CASRSVGRANEKLFF.

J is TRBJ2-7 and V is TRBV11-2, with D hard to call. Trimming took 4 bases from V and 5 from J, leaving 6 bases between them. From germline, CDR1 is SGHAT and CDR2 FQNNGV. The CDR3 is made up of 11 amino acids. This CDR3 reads CASSYNNEQYF. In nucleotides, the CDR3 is TGTGCCAGCAGCTATAACAACGAGCAGTACTTC.

The CDR3 loop is CASSPSGPRESLHF. CDR3 in DNA: TGTGCCAGCAGCCCCTCGGGACCCCGAGAATCCCTCCACTTT. The chain links TRBV7-9 to TRBJ1-6, with D perhaps TRBD1 (5 bases). V lost 5 bases, J lost 14 bases, and 19 bases lay in between. The CDR3 runs to 14 residues. Germline lookup yields CDR1 SEHNR and CDR2 FQNEAQ (reference sequence).

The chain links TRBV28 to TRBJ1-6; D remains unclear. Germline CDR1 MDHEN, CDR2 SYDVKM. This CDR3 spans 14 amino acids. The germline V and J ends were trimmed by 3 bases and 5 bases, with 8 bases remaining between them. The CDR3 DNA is TGTGCCAGCAGTTTGAATCGGAATAATTCACCCCTCCACTTT. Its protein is CASSLNRNNSPLHF.

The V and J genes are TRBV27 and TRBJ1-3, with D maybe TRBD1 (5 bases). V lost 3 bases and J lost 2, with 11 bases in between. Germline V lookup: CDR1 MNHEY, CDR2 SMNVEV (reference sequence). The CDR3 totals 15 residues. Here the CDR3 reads CASSLTGGAGNTIYF. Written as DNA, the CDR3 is TGTGCCAGCAGTTTGACCGGGGGAGCTGGAAACACCATATATTTT.

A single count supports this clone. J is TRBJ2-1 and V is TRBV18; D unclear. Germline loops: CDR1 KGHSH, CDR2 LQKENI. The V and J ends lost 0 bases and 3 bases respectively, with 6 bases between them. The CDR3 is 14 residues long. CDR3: CASSPPTLYNEQFF. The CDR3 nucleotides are TGTGCCAGCTCACCACCGACTCTCTACAATGAGCAGTTCTTC.

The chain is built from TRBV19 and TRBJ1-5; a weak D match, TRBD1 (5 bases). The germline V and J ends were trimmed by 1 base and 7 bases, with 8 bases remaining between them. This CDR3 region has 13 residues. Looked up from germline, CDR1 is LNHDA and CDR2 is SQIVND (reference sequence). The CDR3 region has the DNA TGTGCCAGTAGTATAGTTTGGGGCCAGCCCCAGCATTTT. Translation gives CASSIVWGQPQHF.

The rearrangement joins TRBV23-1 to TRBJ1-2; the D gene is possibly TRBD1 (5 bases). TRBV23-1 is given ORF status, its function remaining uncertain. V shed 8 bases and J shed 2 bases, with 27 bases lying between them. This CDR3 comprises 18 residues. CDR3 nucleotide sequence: TGCGCCAGCCGCAGTATCCCCCTGTTAGGGGAGGACAACTATGGCTACACCTTC. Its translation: CASRSIPLLGEDNYGYTF.